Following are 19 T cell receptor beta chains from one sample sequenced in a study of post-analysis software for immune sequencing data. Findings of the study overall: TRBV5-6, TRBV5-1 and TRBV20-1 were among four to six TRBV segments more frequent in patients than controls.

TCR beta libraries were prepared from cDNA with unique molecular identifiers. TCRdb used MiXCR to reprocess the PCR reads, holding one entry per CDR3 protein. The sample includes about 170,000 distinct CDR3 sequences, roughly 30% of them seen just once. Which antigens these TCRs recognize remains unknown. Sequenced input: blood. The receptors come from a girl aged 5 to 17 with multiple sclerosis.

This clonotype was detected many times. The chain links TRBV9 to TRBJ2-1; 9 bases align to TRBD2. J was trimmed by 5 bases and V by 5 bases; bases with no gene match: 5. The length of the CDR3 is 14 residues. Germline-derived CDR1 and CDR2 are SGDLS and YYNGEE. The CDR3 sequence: CASRAGGNDNEQFF. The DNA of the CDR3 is TGTGCCAGCAGAGCGGGAGGCAATGACAATGAGCAGTTCTTC.

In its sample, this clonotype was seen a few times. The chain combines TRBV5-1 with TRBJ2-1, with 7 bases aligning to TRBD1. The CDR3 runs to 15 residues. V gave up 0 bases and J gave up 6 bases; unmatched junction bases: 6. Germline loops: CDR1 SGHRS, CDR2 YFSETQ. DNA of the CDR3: TGCGCCAGCAGCTTGGCAGGGGGTAGGGGCAATGAGCAGTTCTTC. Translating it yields CASSLAGGRGNEQFF.

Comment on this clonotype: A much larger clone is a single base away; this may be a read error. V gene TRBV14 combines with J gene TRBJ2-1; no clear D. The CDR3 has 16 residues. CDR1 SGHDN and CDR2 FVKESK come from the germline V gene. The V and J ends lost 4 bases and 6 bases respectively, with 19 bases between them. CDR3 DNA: TGTGCCAGCAGCCCGAGGCTACTGGATTCACCCAATGAGCAGTTCTTC. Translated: CASSPRLLDSPNEQFF.

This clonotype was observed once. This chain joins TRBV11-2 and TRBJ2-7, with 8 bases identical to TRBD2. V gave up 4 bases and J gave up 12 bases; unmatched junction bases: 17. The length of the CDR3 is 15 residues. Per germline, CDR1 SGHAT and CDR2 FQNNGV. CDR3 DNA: TGTGCCAGCAGCTCGACCCCCCTGAGCGGGAGATTAATGTACTTC. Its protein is CASSSTPLSGRLMYF.

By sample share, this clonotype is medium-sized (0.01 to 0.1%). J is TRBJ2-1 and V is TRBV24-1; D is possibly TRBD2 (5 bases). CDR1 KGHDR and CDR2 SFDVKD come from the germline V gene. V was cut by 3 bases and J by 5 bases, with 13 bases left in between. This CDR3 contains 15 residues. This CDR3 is CATSDTPDFDNEQFF. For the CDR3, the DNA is TGTGCCACCAGTGATACCCCGGACTTTGACAATGAGCAGTTCTTC.

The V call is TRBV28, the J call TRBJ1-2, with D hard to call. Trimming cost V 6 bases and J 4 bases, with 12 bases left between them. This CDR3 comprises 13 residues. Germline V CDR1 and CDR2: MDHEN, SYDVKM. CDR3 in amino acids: CASSSARGYGYTF. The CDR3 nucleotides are TGTGCCAGCAGCTCCGCGCGGGGCTATGGCTACACCTTC.

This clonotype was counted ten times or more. CDR3 DNA sequence: TGTGCCACCAAAACCCCCAGGCGGGAGGGGACAGATACGCAGTATTTT. Encoded protein: CATKTPRREGTDTQYF. V and J are TRBV15 and TRBJ2-3; 9 bases are a match to TRBD2. This CDR3 spans 16 amino acids. The trim removed 7 bases at V and 3 bases at J, leaving 11 bases unmatched. Germline V gene lookup returns CDR1 LNHNV and CDR2 YYDKDF (reference sequence).

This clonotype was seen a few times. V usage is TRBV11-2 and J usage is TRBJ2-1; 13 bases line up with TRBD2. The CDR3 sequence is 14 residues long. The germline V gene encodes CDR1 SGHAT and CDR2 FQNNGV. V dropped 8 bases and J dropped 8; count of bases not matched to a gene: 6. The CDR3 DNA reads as TGTGCCAGCTCGAGGACTAGCGGGAGCGATGAGCAGTTCTTC. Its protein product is CASSRTSGSDEQFF. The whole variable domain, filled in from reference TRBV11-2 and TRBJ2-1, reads EAGVAQSPRYKIIEKRQSVAFWCNPISGHATLYWYQQILGQGPKLLIQFQNNGVVDDSQLPKDRFSAERLKGVDSTLKIQPAKLEDSAVYLCASSRTSGSDEQFFGPGTRLTVL.

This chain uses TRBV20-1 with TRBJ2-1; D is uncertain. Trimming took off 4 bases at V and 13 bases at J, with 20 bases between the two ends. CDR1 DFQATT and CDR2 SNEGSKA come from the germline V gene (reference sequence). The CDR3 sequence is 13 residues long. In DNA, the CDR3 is TGCAGTGCTAAAAGAACCGAAAAAGAGACCCAGTTCTTC. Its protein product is CSAKRTEKETQFF.

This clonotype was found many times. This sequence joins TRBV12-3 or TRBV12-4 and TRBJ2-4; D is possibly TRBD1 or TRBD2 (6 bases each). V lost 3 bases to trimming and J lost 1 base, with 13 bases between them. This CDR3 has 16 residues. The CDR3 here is CASSLGGSRAKNIQYF. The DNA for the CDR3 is TGTGCCAGCAGTTTGGGGGGCTCTAGGGCCAAAAACATTCAGTACTTC.

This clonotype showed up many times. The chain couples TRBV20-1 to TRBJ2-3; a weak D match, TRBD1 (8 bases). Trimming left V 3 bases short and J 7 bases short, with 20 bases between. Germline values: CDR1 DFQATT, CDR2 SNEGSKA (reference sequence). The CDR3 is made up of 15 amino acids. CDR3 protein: CSASGGLTGGNTQYF. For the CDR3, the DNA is TGCAGTGCTAGCGGGGGGCTCACAGGGGGGAATACGCAGTATTTT.

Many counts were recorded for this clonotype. The CDR3, as DNA: TGTGCCAGCAAGCGACAGGGGGCCTACAATGAGCAGTTCTTC. Translation gives CASKRQGAYNEQFF. This sequence joins TRBV6-5 and TRBJ2-1, with TRBD1 matching 9 bases. V gave up 7 bases and J gave up 2 bases; unmatched junction bases: 3. Germline V gives CDR1 MNHEY, CDR2 SVGAGI. The CDR3 is 14 amino acids.

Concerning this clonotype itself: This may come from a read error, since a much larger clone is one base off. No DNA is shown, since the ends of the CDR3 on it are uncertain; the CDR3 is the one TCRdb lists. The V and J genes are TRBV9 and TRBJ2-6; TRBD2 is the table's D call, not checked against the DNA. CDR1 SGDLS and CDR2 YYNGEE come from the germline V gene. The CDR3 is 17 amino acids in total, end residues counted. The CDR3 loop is CASSVGLGTSGANVRTF.

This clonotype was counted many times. CDR3 DNA sequence: TGTGCCTGGAGAGAGGACGAGAGGATTGGCTACACCTTC. Translating gives CAWREDERIGYTF. V is TRBV30 and J is TRBJ1-2; D ambiguous. This CDR3 spans 13 amino acids. Trimming left V 3 bases short and J 7 bases short, with 15 bases between. The germline V gene has CDR1 GTSNPN and CDR2 SVGIG (reference sequence).

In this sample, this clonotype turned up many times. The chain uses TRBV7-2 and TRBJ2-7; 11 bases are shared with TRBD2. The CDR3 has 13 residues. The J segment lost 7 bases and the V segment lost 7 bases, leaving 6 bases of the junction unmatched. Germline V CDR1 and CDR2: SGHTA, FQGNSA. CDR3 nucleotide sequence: TGTGCCAGCACCACTAGCGGGAGTCAAGAGCAGTACTTC. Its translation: CASTTSGSQEQYF.

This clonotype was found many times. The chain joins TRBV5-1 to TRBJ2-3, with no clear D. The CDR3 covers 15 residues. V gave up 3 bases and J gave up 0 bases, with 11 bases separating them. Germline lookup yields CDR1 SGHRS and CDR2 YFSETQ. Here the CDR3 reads CASSWVSSSTDTQYF. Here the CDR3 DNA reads TGCGCCAGCAGCTGGGTATCCTCTAGCACAGATACGCAGTATTTT.

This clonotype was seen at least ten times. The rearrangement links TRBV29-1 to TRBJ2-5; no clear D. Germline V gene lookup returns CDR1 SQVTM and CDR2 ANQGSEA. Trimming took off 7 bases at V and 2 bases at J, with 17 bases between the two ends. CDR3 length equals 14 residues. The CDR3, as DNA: TGCAGCGCTGGACCTCTGTCCAGACAAGAGACCCAGTACTTC. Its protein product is CSAGPLSRQETQYF. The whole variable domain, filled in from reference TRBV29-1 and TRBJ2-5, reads SAVISQKPSRDICQRGTSLTIQCQVDSQVTMMFWYRQQPGQSLTLIATANQGSEATYESGFVIDKFPISRPNLTFSTLTVSNMSPEDSSIYLCSAGPLSRQETQYFGPGTRLLVL.

The CDR3 nucleotides read TGTGCCAGCACCGCTAGCGGGAGGCGTTACGAGCAGTACTTC. Amino acid sequence: CASTASGRRYEQYF. The chain combines TRBV12-3 or TRBV12-4 with TRBJ2-7; TRBD2 aligns across 11 bases. The CDR3 is 14 amino acids. Trimming took 7 bases from V and 4 from J; bases not matched to a gene: 6.

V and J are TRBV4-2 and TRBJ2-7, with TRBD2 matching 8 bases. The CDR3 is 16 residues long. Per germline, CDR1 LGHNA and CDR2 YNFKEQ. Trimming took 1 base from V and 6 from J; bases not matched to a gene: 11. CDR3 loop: CASSQGKITAGGEQYF. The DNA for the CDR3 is TGTGCCAGCAGCCAAGGGAAGATAACGGCGGGGGGCGAGCAGTACTTC.